The 14 T cell receptor beta chains given below trace back to one sample, sequenced in a study of T cell responses to AZD1222 COVID-19 vaccine. Assay used: immunoSEQ multiplex PCR; TCRdb lists only in-frame clones, some missing. The sample consists of fewer than 120,000 clones, around 90% of them appearing once. Sequencing used peripheral blood, obtained on day 0 of AZD1222 vaccination. These receptors were taken from an adult in good health.

The rearrangement joins TRBV13 to TRBJ2-1; D possibly corresponds to TRBD1 (5 bases). CDR1 is PRHDT, CDR2 FYEKMQ, per germline (reference sequence). Trimming shortened V by 1 base and J by 4 bases, and 14 bases separated the two germline ends. CDR3 size: 16 residues. The CDR3 nucleotides read TGTGCCAGCAGCTTAGCTCTGGGGCTATCTTACAATGAGCAGTTCTTC. It encodes CASSLALGLSYNEQFF.

This chain joins TRBV6-4 and TRBJ2-7; TRBD2 might be the D (5 bases). Per germline, CDR1 MRHNA and CDR2 SNTAGT. Trimming took 4 bases from V and 4 from J, leaving 11 bases between them. This CDR3 has 13 amino acids. The CDR3 region is CASSANPGYEQYF. DNA for the CDR3: TGTGCCAGCAGTGCAAATCCGGGGTACGAGCAGTACTTC.

The chain combines TRBV15 with TRBJ2-7; 7 bases are shared with TRBD1. The V gene's germline CDR1 is LNHNV and CDR2 YYDKDF (reference sequence). V lost 8 bases to trimming and J lost 4 bases; unmatched junction nucleotides: 14. The CDR3 totals 15 residues. In DNA form, the CDR3 reads TGTGCCACCGCCAAGGGGGCAGGAGATTTTTACGAGCAGTACTTC. This codes for CATAKGAGDFYEQYF.

V and J are TRBV7-2 and TRBJ2-5, with D possibly being TRBD1 or TRBD2 (7 bases each). CDR1 is SGHTA, CDR2 FQGNSA, per germline. V lost 6 bases, J lost 5 bases, and 16 bases lay in between. This CDR3 spans 14 amino acids. The CDR3 loop is CASSPGRGPETQYF. CDR3 nucleotides: TGTGCCAGCAGTCCGGGGAGGGGGCCTGAGACCCAGTACTTC.

The chain couples TRBV18 to TRBJ1-2; 9 bases agree with TRBD1. This CDR3 contains 15 residues. Germline CDR1 is KGHSH and CDR2 is LQKENI. Germline trimming cut 6 bases from V and 2 bases from J; bases unmatched to any gene: 7. CDR3 coding DNA: TGTGCCAGCTCCCGTCCCGGGACAGGGAACTATGGCTACACCTTC. It is translated as CASSRPGTGNYGYTF.

The J gene is TRBJ1-1, the V gene TRBV5-4, with D possibly matching TRBD1 (6 bases). The CDR3 covers 13 residues. V gave up 4 bases and J gave up 8 bases, with 15 bases separating them. Per germline, CDR1 SGHNT and CDR2 YYREEE (reference sequence). CDR3 in amino acids: CASSPSTGREAFF. The CDR3 DNA sequence: TGTGCCAGCAGCCCCTCCACAGGGAGGGAAGCTTTCTTT.

This chain joins TRBV15 and TRBJ1-2, with TRBD1 matching 7 bases. CDR1 LNHNV and CDR2 YYDKDF come from the germline V gene (reference sequence). This CDR3 is built from 17 residues. The V gene end was trimmed by 0 bases and the J gene end by 6 bases; junction bases not matched to a gene: 13. The CDR3 nucleotides read TGTGCCACCAGCAGAGATCGGAGTACAGGGGTGGGAGATGGCTACACCTTC. This gives the protein CATSRDRSTGVGDGYTF.

This clone has a handful of counts. V is TRBV10-3 and J is TRBJ2-7; D is uncertain. From germline, CDR1 is ENHRY and CDR2 SYGVKD. The CDR3 has 15 amino acids. V lost 0 bases and J lost 2, with 11 bases in between. CDR3 DNA sequence: TGTGCCATCAGTGAGTCTGGCGGCCCGACCTACGAGCAGTACTTC. Its translation: CAISESGGPTYEQYF.

This clone appeared a single time. The chain couples TRBV5-1 to TRBJ2-2; TRBD2 is a possible D gene (5 bases). Per the germline V gene, CDR1 is SGHRS and CDR2 is YFSETQ. There are 15 residues in the CDR3. The ends were cut back, 0 bases at V and 3 bases at J, with 9 bases in the middle. The CDR3 loop reads CASSLENSDTGELFF. DNA of the CDR3: TGCGCCAGCAGCTTGGAGAATAGCGACACCGGGGAGCTGTTTTTT.

The J gene is TRBJ1-5, the V gene TRBV28, with D hard to call. Deletions cut 1 base from V and 7 bases from J, with 5 bases between. The CDR3 runs 12 residues. Looked up from germline, CDR1 is MDHEN and CDR2 is SYDVKM. The CDR3 reads CASSLSWQPQHF. CDR3 sequence (DNA): TGTGCCAGCAGTTTATCTTGGCAGCCCCAGCATTTT.

V is TRBV29-1 and J is TRBJ2-2, with 7 bases aligning to TRBD1. After removal of 7 bases from V and 5 bases from J, the junction contained 10 bases not matched to a gene. CDR3 size: 14 residues. CDR1 is SQVTM and CDR2 is ANQGSEA in the germline V gene. CDR3 DNA: TGCAGCGCCAAGACAGGGAAAGGAACCGGGGAGCTGTTTTTT. This translates into CSAKTGKGTGELFF.

This chain connects TRBV5-4 to TRBJ1-1, with D possibly matching TRBD1 (6 bases). V shed 2 bases and J shed 1 base, with 9 bases lying between them. Germline values: CDR1 SGHNT, CDR2 YYREEE (reference sequence). The CDR3 runs to 14 residues. Written as DNA, the CDR3 is TGTGCCAGCAGCTTTATAGGGGGGAACACTGAAGCTTTCTTT. Its translation is CASSFIGGNTEAFF.

The chain couples TRBV9 to TRBJ1-6; 7 bases are shared with TRBD1. Unmatched junction bases numbered 12, after V lost 3 bases and J lost 9 bases. There are 16 residues in the CDR3. Looked up from germline, CDR1 is SGDLS and CDR2 is YYNGEE. The CDR3 DNA follows: TGTGCCAGCAGCGCTGCCCGACAGGGTCTAGGTTCACCCCTCCACTTT. It yields the protein CASSAARQGLGSPLHF.

This chain connects TRBV5-1 to TRBJ2-1, with TRBD2 identical over 12 bases. In germline, CDR1 is SGHRS, CDR2 YFSETQ. The CDR3 is 15 residues long. Trimming took 4 bases from V and 10 from J; bases not matched to a gene: 9. The CDR3 protein is CASSTRTSGVDEQFF. The CDR3, as DNA: TGCGCCAGCAGCACCCGGACTAGCGGGGTCGACGAGCAGTTCTTC. Based on the CDR3 plus reference TRBV5-1 and TRBJ2-1, the full variable domain is KAGVTQTPRYLIKTRGQQVTLSCSPISGHRSVSWYQQTPGQGLQFLFEYFSETQRNKGNFPGRFSGRQFSNSRSEMNVSTLELGDSALYLCASSTRTSGVDEQFFGPGTRLTVL.